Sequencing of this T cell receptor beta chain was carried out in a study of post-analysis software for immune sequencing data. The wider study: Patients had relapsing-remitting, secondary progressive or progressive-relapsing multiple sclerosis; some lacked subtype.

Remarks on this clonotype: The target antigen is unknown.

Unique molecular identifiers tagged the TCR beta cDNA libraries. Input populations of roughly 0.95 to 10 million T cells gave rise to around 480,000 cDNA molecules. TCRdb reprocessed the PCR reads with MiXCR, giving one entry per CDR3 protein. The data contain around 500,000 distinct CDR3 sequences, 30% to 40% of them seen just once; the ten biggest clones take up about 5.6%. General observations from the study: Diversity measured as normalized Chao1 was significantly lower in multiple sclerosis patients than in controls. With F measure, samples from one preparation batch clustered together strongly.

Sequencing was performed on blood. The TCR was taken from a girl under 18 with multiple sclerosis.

The DNA of the CDR3 is TGTGCCAGCAGTTGGTCAGCTGGACACGGTACGCTTAGCAATCAGCCCCAGCATTTT. It translates to CASSWSAGHGTLSNQPQHF. V and J are TRBV12-3 or TRBV12-4 and TRBJ1-5; maybe TRBD1 (5 bases). Trimming shortened V by 4 bases and J by 0 bases, and 22 bases separated the two germline ends. This CDR3 is built from 19 residues.